The next 20 T cell receptor beta chains were all read from a single sample in a study of cytomegalovirus exposure and HLA in healthy donors. The study ran its PCR with 60 Vbeta and 13 Jbeta primers. Here immunoSEQ multiplex PCR was the method, and the copy in TCRdb shows in-frame clones only, minus some. The sample lists a few hundred thousand clones, 70% to 85% occurring once. The specimen was PBMCs. These receptors were taken from a girl aged 2-10 years in good health and CMV-seronegative.

This clone was seen once. Relative to the germline gene, one junction end is altered; a read error may explain this. The chain combines TRBV5-6 with TRBJ1-2, with 7 bases fitting TRBD1. This CDR3 spans 14 amino acids. CDR1 and CDR2 from the germline V gene are SGHDT and YYEEEE. CDR3: CVSSDRQGFTGYTF. As DNA, the CDR3 is TGTGTCAGCAGCGACAGACAGGGTTTTACTGGCTACACCTTC.

The chain joins TRBV29-1 to TRBJ1-2, with unresolved D. From germline, CDR1 is SQVTM and CDR2 ANQGSEA. Trimming removed 0 bases from V and 7 bases from J, with 6 bases in between. This CDR3 contains 11 residues. The CDR3 nucleotides read TGCAGCGTTGAAGATCTGCGTGGCTACACCTTC. It codes for CSVEDLRGYTF.

The J gene is TRBJ2-3, the V gene TRBV7-6; TRBD2 matches at 7 bases. Germline V CDR1 and CDR2: SGHVS, FNYEAQ. After removal of 5 bases from V and 8 bases from J, the junction contained 10 bases not matched to a gene. This CDR3 is built from 14 residues. As DNA, the CDR3 is TGTGCCAGCAGCCCAAGGGAGGGAGGGAGTACGCAGTATTTT. Translated: CASSPREGGSTQYF.

About this clone itself: This CDR3 is also generated by other DNA sequences in the sample. The chain combines TRBV6-1 with TRBJ1-4; TRBD1 is a possible D gene (6 bases). CDR1 and CDR2 from the germline V gene are MNHNS and SASEGT. The CDR3 sequence is 14 residues long. The V end was cut by 4 bases, the J end by 3 bases, with 9 bases between. The CDR3: CASSGTVANEKLFF. The CDR3, as DNA: TGTGCCAGCAGTGGGACAGTAGCTAATGAAAAACTGTTTTTT.

This clone was observed a few times. The chain couples TRBV9 to TRBJ2-3; 9 nucleotides match TRBD1. Germline trimming cut 4 bases from V and 0 bases from J; bases unmatched to any gene: 18. Germline CDR1 is SGDLS and CDR2 is YYNGEE. This CDR3 has 20 residues. The DNA of the CDR3 is TGTGCCAGCAGCACATCAGTCGGGGACAGGGTGGAAACTAGCACAGATACGCAGTATTTT. Its protein product is CASSTSVGDRVETSTDTQYF.

J is TRBJ2-3 and V is TRBV11-2; TRBD1 is a possible D gene (6 bases). With 4 bases removed from V and 3 bases from J, the gap between germline ends came to 11 bases. CDR3 length: 14 residues. Germline-derived CDR1 and CDR2 are SGHAT and FQNNGV. The CDR3 nucleotides are TGTGCCAGCAGCTCGAAGACAGGAACAGATACGCAGTATTTT. Translation: CASSSKTGTDTQYF.

V usage is TRBV11-2 and J usage is TRBJ1-1; TRBD1 might be the D (6 bases). Germline-derived CDR1 and CDR2 are SGHAT and FQNNGV. The CDR3 spans 14 residues. Between the trimmed V and J ends, which lost 3 bases and 3 bases, there was a span of 11 bases. DNA for the CDR3: TGTGCCAGCAGCTTCTCGCACAGGGACACTGAAGCTTTCTTT. This codes for CASSFSHRDTEAFF.

The chain joins TRBV7-3 to TRBJ2-3; possible D gene TRBD1, 5 bases. V was trimmed by 3 bases and J by 2 bases, leaving 9 bases between them. Germline V lookup: CDR1 SGHTA, CDR2 FQGTGA. The CDR3 contains 14 residues. CDR3 loop: CASSLGPHTDTQYF. The CDR3 bases are TGTGCCAGCAGCTTGGGGCCCCACACAGATACGCAGTATTTT.

The rearrangement links TRBV5-1 to TRBJ2-3; 9 bases map to TRBD1. V was pared by 4 bases and J by 4 bases, with 10 bases of the junction left unmatched. The CDR3 extends over 16 amino acids. Germline CDR1 and CDR2: SGHRS and YFSETQ. The CDR3 is CASSPAGQGLADTQYF. The DNA for the CDR3 is TGCGCCAGCAGCCCGGCGGGACAGGGATTGGCAGATACGCAGTATTTT.

This rearrangement joins TRBV6-5 to TRBJ1-2; 7 bases line up with TRBD1. In germline, CDR1 is MNHEY, CDR2 SVGAGI. The CDR3 runs to 15 residues. The V segment lost 5 bases and the J segment 0 bases; nucleotides outside the gene matches: 6. The CDR3 reads CASSLDREPNYGYTF. In DNA form, the CDR3 reads TGTGCCAGCAGTCTTGACAGGGAACCTAACTATGGCTACACCTTC.

This clone was observed once. This sequence joins TRBV5-4 and TRBJ1-2; weak D call: TRBD1 (5 bases). The CDR3 spans 14 residues. Deletions cut 0 bases from V and 8 bases from J, with 14 bases between. The germline CDR1 and CDR2 sequences are SGHNT and YYREEE (reference sequence). CDR3 region: CASSLVGTMGGYTF. The CDR3 DNA sequence: TGTGCCAGCAGCTTGGTCGGGACTATGGGCGGCTACACCTTC.

This clone was detected once. The chain uses TRBV28 and TRBJ2-7, with D unclear. Germline V lookup: CDR1 MDHEN, CDR2 SYDVKM. The CDR3 runs to 14 residues. V was clipped by 7 bases and J by 5 bases, with 18 bases between them. Here the CDR3 reads CASIEAGTPHEQYF. CDR3 nucleotide sequence: TGTGCCAGCATTGAGGCCGGTACCCCCCACGAGCAGTACTTC.

The CDR3 is CASRTQRTNEKLFF. CDR3 DNA: TGTGCCAGCAGAACACAGAGAACTAATGAAAAACTGTTTTTT. V is TRBV28 and J is TRBJ1-4, with D uncertain. CDR3 length equals 14 residues. With 6 bases removed from V and 1 base from J, the gap between germline ends came to 9 bases. From germline, CDR1 is MDHEN and CDR2 SYDVKM.

Written as DNA, the CDR3 is TGTGCCAGCAGTCAACAGGCCCCGAACACTGAAGCTTTCTTT. Its protein product is CASSQQAPNTEAFF. V is TRBV5-4 and J is TRBJ1-1; weak D call: TRBD1 (5 bases). Trimming took off 5 bases at V and 1 base at J, with 12 bases between the two ends. The CDR3 has 14 residues. Per germline, CDR1 SGHNT and CDR2 YYREEE (reference sequence). Combining the CDR3 with reference TRBV5-4 and TRBJ1-1 gives the whole variable domain ETGVTQSPTHLIKTRGQQVTLRCSSQSGHNTVSWYQQALGQGPQFIFQYYREEENGRGNFPPRFSGLQFPNYSSELNVNALELDDSALYLCASSQQAPNTEAFFGQGTRLTVV.

The rearrangement joins TRBV7-9 to TRBJ1-2; unclear D gene. Germline CDR1 reads SEHNR; CDR2 reads FQNEAQ (reference sequence). CDR3 length equals 13 residues. V lost 1 base, J lost 8 bases, and 11 bases lay in between. The CDR3 DNA reads TGTGCCAGCAGCTTAGGGGAGAGGTACGGCTACACCTTC. It translates to CASSLGERYGYTF. The entire variable domain, with the rest obtained from reference TRBV7-9 and TRBJ1-2, is as follows: DTGVSQNPRHKITKRGQNVTFRCDPISEHNRLYWYRQTLGQGPEFLTYFQNEAQLEKSRLLSDRFSAERPKGSFSTLEIQRTEQGDSAMYLCASSLGERYGYTFGSGTRLTVV.

The V and J genes are TRBV11-2 and TRBJ1-6, with a possible D match to TRBD1 (6 bases). This CDR3 region has 16 residues. V was clipped by 5 bases and J by 4 bases, with 15 bases between them. CDR1 is SGHAT and CDR2 is FQNNGV in the germline V gene. This CDR3 reads CASSPGHGSYNSPLHF. The CDR3 DNA reads as TGTGCCAGCAGCCCGGGACACGGATCATATAATTCACCCCTCCACTTT. The full variable domain, completed using reference TRBV11-2 and TRBJ1-6, is EAGVAQSPRYKIIEKRQSVAFWCNPISGHATLYWYQQILGQGPKLLIQFQNNGVVDDSQLPKDRFSAERLKGVDSTLKIQPAKLEDSAVYLCASSPGHGSYNSPLHFGNGTRLTVT.

The chain has TRBV12-5 and TRBJ2-7, with 11 bases matching TRBD2. Germline-derived CDR1 and CDR2 are LGHNT and FRNRAP. CDR3 length equals 17 residues. The ends lost 0 bases at V and 7 bases at J; junction bases unmatched: 11. The CDR3 DNA follows: TGTGCTAGTGGTTTGGTCTCCGGGACTAGCGGTCCGGGAGAGCAGTACTTC. Encoded protein: CASGLVSGTSGPGEQYF.

The chain combines TRBV5-6 with TRBJ1-2, with 7 bases identical to TRBD1. The junction had 8 bases not matched to a gene; V was cut back by 3 bases and J by 0 bases. CDR1 and CDR2 from the germline V gene are SGHDT and YYEEEE. The CDR3 has 16 residues. The CDR3 DNA is TGTGCCAGCAGCTCGGGACAGAGATTAGCTAACTATGGCTACACCTTC. This gives the protein CASSSGQRLANYGYTF.

A word on this clone: An end of the junction differs from the germline gene, which may be a read error. The chain combines TRBV7-6 with TRBJ2-2, with D hard to call. Per germline, CDR1 SGHVS and CDR2 FNYEAQ. This CDR3 region has 12 residues. The CDR3, as DNA: TGTGCTAGCAGCTTATTCGGCGGGGAGCTGTTTTTT. Protein: CASSLFGGELFF.

The chain links TRBV6-5 to TRBJ2-3; D gene unclear. The CDR3 sequence is 16 residues long. Trimming took off 0 bases at V and 0 bases at J, with 10 bases between the two ends. Germline V gene lookup returns CDR1 MNHEY and CDR2 SVGAGI. CDR3 protein: CASSYSAGTSTDTQYF. The CDR3 bases are TGTGCCAGCAGTTACTCCGCAGGCACTAGCACAGATACGCAGTATTTT.